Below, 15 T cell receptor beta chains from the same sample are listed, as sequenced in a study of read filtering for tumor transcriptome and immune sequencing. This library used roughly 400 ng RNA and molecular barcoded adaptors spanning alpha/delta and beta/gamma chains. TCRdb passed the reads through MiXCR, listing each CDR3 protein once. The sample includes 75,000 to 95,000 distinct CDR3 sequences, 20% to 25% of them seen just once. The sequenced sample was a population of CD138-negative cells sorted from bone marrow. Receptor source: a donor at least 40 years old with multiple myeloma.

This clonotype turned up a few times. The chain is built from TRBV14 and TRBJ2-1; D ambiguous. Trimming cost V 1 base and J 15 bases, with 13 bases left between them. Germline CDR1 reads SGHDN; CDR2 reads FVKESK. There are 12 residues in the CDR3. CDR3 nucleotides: TGTGCCAGCAGCCAAGGACTCGCAGTGGTGTTCTTC. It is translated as CASSQGLAVVFF. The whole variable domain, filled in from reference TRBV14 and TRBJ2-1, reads EAGVTQFPSHSVIEKGQTVTLRCDPISGHDNLYWYRRVMGKEIKFLLHFVKESKQDESGMPNNRFLAERTGGTYSTLKVQPAELEDSGVYFCASSQGLAVVFFGPGTRLTVL.

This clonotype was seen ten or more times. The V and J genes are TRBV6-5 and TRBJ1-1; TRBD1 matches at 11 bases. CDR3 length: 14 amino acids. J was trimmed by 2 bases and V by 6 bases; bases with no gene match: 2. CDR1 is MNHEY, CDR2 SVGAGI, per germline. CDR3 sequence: CASRDRGRNTEAFF. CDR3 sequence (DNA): TGTGCCAGCAGGGACAGGGGGCGCAACACTGAAGCTTTCTTT.

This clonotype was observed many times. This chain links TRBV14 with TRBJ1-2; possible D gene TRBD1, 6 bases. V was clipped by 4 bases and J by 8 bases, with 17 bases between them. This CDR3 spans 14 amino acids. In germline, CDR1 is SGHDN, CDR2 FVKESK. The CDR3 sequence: CASSLYRDGKGYTF. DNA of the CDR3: TGTGCCAGCAGCCTATACAGGGACGGGAAAGGCTACACCTTC.

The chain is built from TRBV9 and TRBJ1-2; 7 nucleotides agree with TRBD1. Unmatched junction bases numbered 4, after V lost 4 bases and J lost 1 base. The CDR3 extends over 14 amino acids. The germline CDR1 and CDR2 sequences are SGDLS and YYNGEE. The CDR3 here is CASSLTGNNYGYTF. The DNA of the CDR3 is TGTGCCAGCAGCTTGACAGGGAATAACTATGGCTACACCTTC.

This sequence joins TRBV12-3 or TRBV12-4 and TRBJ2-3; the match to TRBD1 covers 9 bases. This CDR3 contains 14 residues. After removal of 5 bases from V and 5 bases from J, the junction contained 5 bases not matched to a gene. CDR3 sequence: CASSEQGAGDTQYF. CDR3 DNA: TGTGCCAGCAGTGAACAGGGGGCGGGAGATACGCAGTATTTT.

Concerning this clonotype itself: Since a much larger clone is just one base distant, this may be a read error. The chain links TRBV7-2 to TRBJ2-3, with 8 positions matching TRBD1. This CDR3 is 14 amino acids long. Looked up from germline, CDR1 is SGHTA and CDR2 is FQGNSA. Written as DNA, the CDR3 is TGTGCCGGCAGCTTAGTCAGGGGGCCAGATACGCAGTATTTT. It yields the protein CAGSLVRGPDTQYF.

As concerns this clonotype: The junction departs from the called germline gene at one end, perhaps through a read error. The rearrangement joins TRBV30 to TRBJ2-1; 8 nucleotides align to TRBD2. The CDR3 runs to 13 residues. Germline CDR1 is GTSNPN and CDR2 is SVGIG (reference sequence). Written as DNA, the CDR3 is TGTGCCTGGGGTGTGCGGGGGGTGGAGGGGCAGTTCTTC. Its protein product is CAWGVRGVEGQFF.

The CDR3 sequence: CASSLRQGGDEQYF. Written as DNA, the CDR3 is TGTGCCAGCAGTTTAAGACAGGGGGGCGACGAGCAGTACTTC. The chain combines TRBV28 with TRBJ2-7; 9 nucleotides match TRBD1. In germline, CDR1 is MDHEN, CDR2 SYDVKM. The CDR3 loop spans 14 amino acids. J gave up 5 bases and V 2 bases, and 4 bases lay outside the gene matches.

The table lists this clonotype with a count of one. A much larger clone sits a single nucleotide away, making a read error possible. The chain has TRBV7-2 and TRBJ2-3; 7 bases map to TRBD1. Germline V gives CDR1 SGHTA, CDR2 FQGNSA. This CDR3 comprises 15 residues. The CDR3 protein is CASSLGGRITDTRYF. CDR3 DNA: TGTGCCAGCAGCCTAGGGGGCCGCATCACAGATACGCGGTATTTT.

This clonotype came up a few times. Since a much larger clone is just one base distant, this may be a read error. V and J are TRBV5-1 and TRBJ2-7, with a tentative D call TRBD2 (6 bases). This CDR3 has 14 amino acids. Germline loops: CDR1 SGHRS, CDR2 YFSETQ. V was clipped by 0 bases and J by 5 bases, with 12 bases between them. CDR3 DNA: TGCGCCAGCAGCTTGGCTAGCGCGGGAAACGAGCAGTACTTC. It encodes CASSLASAGNEQYF.

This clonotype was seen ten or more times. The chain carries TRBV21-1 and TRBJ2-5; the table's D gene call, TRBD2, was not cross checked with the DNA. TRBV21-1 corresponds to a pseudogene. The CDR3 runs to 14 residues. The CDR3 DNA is TGTGCCAGCAGCTCTTCGAGGGAAGGGGAGACCCAGTACTTC. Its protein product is CASSSSREGETQYF.

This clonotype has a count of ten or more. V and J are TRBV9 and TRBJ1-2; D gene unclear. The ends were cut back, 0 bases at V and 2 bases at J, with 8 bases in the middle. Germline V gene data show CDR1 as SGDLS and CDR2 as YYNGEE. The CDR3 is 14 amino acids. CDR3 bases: TGTGCCAGCAGCGTAGCTAAAGGGAACTATGGCTACACCTTC. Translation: CASSVAKGNYGYTF.

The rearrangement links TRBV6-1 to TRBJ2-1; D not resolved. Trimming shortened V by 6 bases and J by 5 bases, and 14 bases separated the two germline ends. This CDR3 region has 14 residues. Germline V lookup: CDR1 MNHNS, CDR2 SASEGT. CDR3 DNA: TGTGCCAGCAGACTCGCGGTTGATAACAATGAGCAGTTCTTC. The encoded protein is CASRLAVDNNEQFF.

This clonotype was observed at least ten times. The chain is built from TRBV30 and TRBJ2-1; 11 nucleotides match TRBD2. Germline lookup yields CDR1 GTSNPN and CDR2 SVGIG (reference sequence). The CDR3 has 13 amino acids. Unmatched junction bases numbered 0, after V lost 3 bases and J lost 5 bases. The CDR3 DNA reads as TGTGCCTGGAGACTAGCGGGGGACAATGAGCAGTTCTTC. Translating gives CAWRLAGDNEQFF.

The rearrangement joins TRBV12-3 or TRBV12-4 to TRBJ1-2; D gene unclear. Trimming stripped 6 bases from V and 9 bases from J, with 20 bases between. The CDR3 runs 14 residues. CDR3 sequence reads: CASSPDLTGGRYTF. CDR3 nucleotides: TGTGCCAGCAGCCCAGACCTAACCGGAGGTCGCTACACCTTC.